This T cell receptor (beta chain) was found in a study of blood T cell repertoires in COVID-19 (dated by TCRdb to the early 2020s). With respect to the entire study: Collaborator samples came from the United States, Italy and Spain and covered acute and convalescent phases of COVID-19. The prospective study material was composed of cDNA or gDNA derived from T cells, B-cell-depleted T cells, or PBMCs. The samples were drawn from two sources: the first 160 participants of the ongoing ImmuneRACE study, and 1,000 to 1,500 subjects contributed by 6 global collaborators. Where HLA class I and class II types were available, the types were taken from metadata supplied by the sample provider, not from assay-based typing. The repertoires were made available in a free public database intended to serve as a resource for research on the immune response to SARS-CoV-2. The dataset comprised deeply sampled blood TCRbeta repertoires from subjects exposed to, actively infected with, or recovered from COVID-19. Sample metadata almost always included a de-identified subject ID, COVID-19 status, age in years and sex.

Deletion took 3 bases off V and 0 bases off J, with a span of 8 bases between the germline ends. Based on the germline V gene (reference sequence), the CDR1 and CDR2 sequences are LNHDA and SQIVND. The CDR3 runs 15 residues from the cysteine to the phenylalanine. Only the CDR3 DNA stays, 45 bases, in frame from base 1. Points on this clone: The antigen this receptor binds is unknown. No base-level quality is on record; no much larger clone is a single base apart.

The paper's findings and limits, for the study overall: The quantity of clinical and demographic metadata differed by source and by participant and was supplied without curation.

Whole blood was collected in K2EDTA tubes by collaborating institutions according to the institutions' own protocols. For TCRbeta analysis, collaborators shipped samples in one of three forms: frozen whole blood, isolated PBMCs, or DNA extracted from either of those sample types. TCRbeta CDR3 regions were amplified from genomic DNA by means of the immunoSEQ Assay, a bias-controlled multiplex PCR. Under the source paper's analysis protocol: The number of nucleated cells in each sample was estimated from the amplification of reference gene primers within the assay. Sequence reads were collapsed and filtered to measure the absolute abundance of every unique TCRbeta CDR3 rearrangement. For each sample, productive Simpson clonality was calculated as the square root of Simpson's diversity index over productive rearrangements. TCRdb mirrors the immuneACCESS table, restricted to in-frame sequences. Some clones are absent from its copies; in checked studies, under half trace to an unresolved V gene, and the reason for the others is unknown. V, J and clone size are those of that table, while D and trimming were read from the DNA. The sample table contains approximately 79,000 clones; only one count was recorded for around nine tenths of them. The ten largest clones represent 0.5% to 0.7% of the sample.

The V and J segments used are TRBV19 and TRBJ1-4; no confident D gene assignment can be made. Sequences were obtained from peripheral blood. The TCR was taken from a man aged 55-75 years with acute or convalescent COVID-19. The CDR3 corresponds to CASSISPATNEKLFF. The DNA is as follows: TGTGCCAGTAGTATCTCCCCTGCAACTAATGAAAAACTGTTTTTT.